Listed below are T cell receptor beta chains from one sample, sequenced in a study of blood T cells in healthy people across ages. TCRdb itself ran the 5' RACE reads through MiXCR, one entry per CDR3 protein. The sample holds approximately 780,000 distinct CDR3 sequences, 20% to 30% seen once. In addition, the sample was reused for a study of T cells of mothers and their children.

The source material was blood. The receptors come from a boy younger than 18 in good health. Each CDR3 is given with its conserved first and last residue. A D gene is named only where the DNA matches it firmly. Size values are once, few and many counts, or a class for expanded clones, and some rows have none.

TRBD1 TRBJ2-7 few TRBV27 TGTGCCAGCAGTTGGCGACAGGGATCCTACGAGCAGTACTTC CASSWRQGSYEQYF
- TRBJ2-4 once TRBV12-3/TRBV12-4 TGTGCCAGCAGTAGATCCGTGAGAGACATTCAGTACTTC CASSRSVRDIQYF
- TRBJ2-5 - TRBV28 TGTGCCAGCAGGAGGGGGGCCCCGGACCAAGAGACCCAGTACTTC CASRRGAPDQETQYF
TRBD1 TRBJ2-4 - TRBV7-2 TGTGCCAGCAGCCCTCCAGGGGGCCCTCAGGTCTTTCAGTACTTC CASSPPGGPQVFQYF
- TRBJ2-7 - TRBV5-5 TGTGCCAGCAGCTTCGGGGGGCACTACGAGCAGTACTTC CASSFGGHYEQYF
TRBD2 TRBJ2-3 - TRBV29-1 TGCAGCGTTGATCAGCGGCGGGGGACCACAGATACGCAGTATTTT CSVDQRRGTTDTQYF
- TRBJ2-5 - TRBV12-3/TRBV12-4 TGTGCCAGCAGTTTAGCCTACCGGGGCCTGCAGTACTTC CASSLAYRGLQYF
- TRBJ2-6 - TRBV7-3 TGTGCCAGCAGCGAACAGAGGTCTGGGGCCAACGTCCTGACTTTC CASSEQRSGANVLTF
- TRBJ2-7 - TRBV20-1 TGCAGTGCCGAGGCCCCAGGGGCCACCTACGAGCAGTACTTC CSAEAPGATYEQYF
- TRBJ2-1 few TRBV11-2 TGTGCCAGCAGCGCAGTAGGTGAGCAGTTCTTC CASSAVGEQFF
- TRBJ2-1 few TRBV5-5 TGTGCCAGCAGCTTGGAGGGTTCCGATGAGCAGTTCTTC CASSLEGSDEQFF
- TRBJ1-1 - TRBV9 TGTGCCAGCTCCGGGACATACGGGGCAACTGAAGCTTTCTTT CASSGTYGATEAFF
- TRBJ2-1 - TRBV7-9 TGTGCCAGCAGCTATGCCGGGACGAGGGGTGAGCAGTTCTTC CASSYAGTRGEQFF
- TRBJ2-5 - TRBV30 TGTGCCTGGATGGGGAGACTAGAGACTAAGACCCAGTACTTC CAWMGRLETKTQYF
- TRBJ2-5 once TRBV12-3/TRBV12-4 TGTGCCAGCAGGGAAGGGGTACAAGAGACCCAGTACTTC CASREGVQETQYF
TRBD1 TRBJ1-2 - TRBV29-1 TGCAGCGTTGACATGGGACAGGGCCTAGGGGGCTACACCTTC CSVDMGQGLGGYTF
- TRBJ2-5 few TRBV7-8 TGTGCCAGCGGGGTTCGGACCCAGTACTTC CASGVRTQYF
TRBD1 TRBJ2-7 - TRBV7-9 TGTGCCAGCAGCCCGAGGGACAGAAAGTACGAGCAGTACTTC CASSPRDRKYEQYF
- TRBJ2-1 few TRBV15 TGTGCCACCAGCAGAGCTGATAGCTCCTACAATGAGCAGTTCTTC CATSRADSSYNEQFF
TRBD2 TRBJ2-5 few TRBV7-9 TGTGCCAGCAGCCTCCCTAGCGGGGGGGAACAAGAGACCCAGTACTTC CASSLPSGGEQETQYF
- TRBJ2-3 - TRBV20-1 TGCAGTGCTAGAGACACCGGCTCCCTTCGACCAGATACGCAGTATTTT CSARDTGSLRPDTQYF
- TRBJ1-3 few TRBV7-8 TGTGCCAGCAGCTCAGAGGGCACCATATATTTT CASSSEGTIYF
TRBD2 TRBJ2-2 few TRBV6-1 TGTGCCAGCAGTCTCCCGGCTAGCGGGGGGCCTAACACCGGGGAGCTGTTTTTT CASSLPASGGPNTGELFF
- TRBJ2-1 few TRBV20-1 TGCAGTGCTAGACCGCGCCTCTCCTACAATGAGCAGTTCTTC CSARPRLSYNEQFF
- TRBJ2-7 - TRBV20-1 TGCAGTGCTAACTCGAAGGGGGTTAGCTCTGACGAGCAGTACTTC CSANSKGVSSDEQYF
- TRBJ1-4 few TRBV20-1 TGCAGTGCTTTTATCGCAACTAATGAAAAACTGTTTTTT CSAFIATNEKLFF
TRBD1 TRBJ1-4 - TRBV6-5 TGTGCCAGCAGCTCCGGACAGGGGGGCGTGGGGAAACTGTTTTTT CASSSGQGGVGKLFF
- TRBJ2-1 - TRBV6-6 TGTGCCAGCAGTCCCTCCGGGACTTTTTACAATGAGCAGTTCTTC CASSPSGTFYNEQFF
- TRBJ1-6 - TRBV7-9 TGTGCCAGCAGCTTCCAGGGAATCAATTCACCCCTCCACTTT CASSFQGINSPLHF
- TRBJ1-2 few TRBV4-2 TGTGCCAGCAGCCAAATGGTGAGACACCCAAGCTATGGCTACACCTTC CASSQMVRHPSYGYTF
- TRBJ2-2 - TRBV24-1 TGTGCCACCAGCTACCAGGGCAAGGGGCCCGGGGAGCTGTTTTTT CATSYQGKGPGELFF
- TRBJ1-2 few TRBV7-2 TGTGCCAGCAGCTTTTCGGGTCAAGCGGGAACTGGCTACACCTTC CASSFSGQAGTGYTF
- TRBJ2-6 once TRBV12-3/TRBV12-4 TGTGCCGGCAGTTTTCGTTCAGGGTCTTGGGCCAACGTCCTGACTTTC CAGSFRSGSWANVLTF
- TRBJ1-4 few TRBV6-5 TGTGCCAGCAGTTACTCGAGTGTAGGACCGTTCAATGAAAAACTGTTTTTT CASSYSSVGPFNEKLFF
TRBD1 TRBJ2-7 many TRBV5-1 TGTGCCAGCAGTTTCGGACAGGACTACGAGCAGTACTTC CASSFGQDYEQYF